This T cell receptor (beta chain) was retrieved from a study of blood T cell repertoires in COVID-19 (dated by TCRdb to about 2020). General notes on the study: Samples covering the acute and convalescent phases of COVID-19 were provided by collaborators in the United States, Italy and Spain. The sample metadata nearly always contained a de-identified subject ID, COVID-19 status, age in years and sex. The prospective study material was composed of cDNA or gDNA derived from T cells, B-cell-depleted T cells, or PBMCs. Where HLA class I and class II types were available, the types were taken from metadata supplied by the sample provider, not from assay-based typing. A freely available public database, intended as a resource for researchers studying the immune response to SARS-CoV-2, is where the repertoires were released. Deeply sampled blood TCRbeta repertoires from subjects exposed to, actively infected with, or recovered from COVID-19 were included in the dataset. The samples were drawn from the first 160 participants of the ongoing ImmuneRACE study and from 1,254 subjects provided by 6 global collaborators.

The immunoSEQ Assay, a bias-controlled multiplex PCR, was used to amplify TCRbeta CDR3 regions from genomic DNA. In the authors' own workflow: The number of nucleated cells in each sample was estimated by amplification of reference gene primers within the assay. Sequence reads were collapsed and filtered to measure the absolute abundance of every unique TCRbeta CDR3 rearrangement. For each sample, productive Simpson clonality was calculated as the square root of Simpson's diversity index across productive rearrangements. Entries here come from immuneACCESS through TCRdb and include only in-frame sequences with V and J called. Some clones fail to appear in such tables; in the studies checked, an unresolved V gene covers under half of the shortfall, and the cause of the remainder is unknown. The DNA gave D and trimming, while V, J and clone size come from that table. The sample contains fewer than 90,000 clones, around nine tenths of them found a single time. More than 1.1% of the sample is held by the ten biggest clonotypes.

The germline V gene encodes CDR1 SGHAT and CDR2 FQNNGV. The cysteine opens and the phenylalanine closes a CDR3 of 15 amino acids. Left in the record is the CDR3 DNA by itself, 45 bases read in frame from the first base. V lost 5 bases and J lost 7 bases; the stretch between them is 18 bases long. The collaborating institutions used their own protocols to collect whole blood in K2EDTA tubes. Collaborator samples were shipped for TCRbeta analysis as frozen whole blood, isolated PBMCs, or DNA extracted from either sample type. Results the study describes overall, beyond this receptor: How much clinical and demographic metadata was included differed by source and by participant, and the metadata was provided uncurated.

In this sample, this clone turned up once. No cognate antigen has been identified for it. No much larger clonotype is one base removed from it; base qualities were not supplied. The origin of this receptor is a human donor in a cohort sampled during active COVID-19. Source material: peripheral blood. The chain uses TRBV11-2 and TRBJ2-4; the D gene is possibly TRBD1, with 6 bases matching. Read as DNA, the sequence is TGTGCCAGCAGCCCCCGGTTGGATGGACAGAACATTCAGTACTTC. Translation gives CASSPRLDGQNIQYF.